This entry features one T cell receptor (beta chain) sequence. With V trimmed by 6 bases and J by 9 bases, 2 bases remained unmatched. The germline V gene encodes CDR1 SQVTM and CDR2 ANQGSEA. The CDR3 consists of 10 residues. TCRdb recomputed calls from the RT-PCR reads with MiXCR, one row per CDR3 protein. There are approximately 140,000 distinct CDR3 sequences in the sample; approximately 37% occur only once, and approximately 50% lies in the top ten. This entry belongs to a study of patients and donors after allogeneic stem cell transplantation. The rearrangement joins TRBV29-1 to TRBJ2-1, with 7 bases aligning to TRBD1. Sample: blood, either unsorted or a sorted T cell fraction (not recorded which). The receptor was isolated from a human donor who was either an allogeneic HSCT recipient or a stem cell or donor lymphocyte infusion donor (not recorded which). It is not recorded whose cells these are; they may come from a transplant donor. CDR3 residues: CSVPGGEQFF. Written as DNA, the CDR3 is TGCAGCGTACCAGGGGGTGAGCAGTTCTTC.